This T cell receptor (beta chain) was retrieved from a study of response to subunit inactivated influenza vaccine (dated by TCRdb to between 2017 and 2018). Context from the whole study: Deep quantitative profiling of the T cell receptor repertoire was used in the study to follow responses to a trivalent subunit inactivated influenza vaccine.

On this clonotype: Its target antigen remains unknown. Base qualities are not provided; no much larger clone lies one nucleotide away.

Preparation of the library involved RT-PCR. Sequencing was carried out with an Illumina HiSeq 2500. TCRdb took the public reads, trimmed them with fastp at Q25, ran MiXCR for clone calling and kept in-frame beta chains. When rows share a CDR3 protein, they turn into one entry using the most common DNA and genes. The sample table lists hundreds of thousands of distinct CDR3 sequences, around a sixth of them with a count of one. The top ten hold roughly a tenth of the sample. On the study overall, not on this receptor specifically: The authors proposed that each seasonal influenza vaccination may bring in only a limited number of new T cells.

Trimming removed 4 bases from V and 2 bases from J; the gene matches leave 5 bases unexplained. For CDR1 and CDR2, the germline V gene lists SGHTA and FQGNSA. The CDR3 goes from the cysteine to the phenylalanine over 15 residues. The entry retains the CDR3 DNA only, 45 bases that are in frame from base 1. This clonotype was sampled from a man aged 45 to 65 who received an inactivated influenza vaccine. Donor details come from another sample of the same person, matched by shared clones. The rearranged segments are TRBV7-2 and TRBJ2-1, with 7 bases in between that match TRBD1. The sample in question was PBMCs from blood, obtained approximately 5 days after vaccination. The CDR3 reads as follows: CASSSTGTAYNEQFF. The nucleotide sequence is given as TGTGCCAGCAGCTCGACCGGGACAGCCTACAATGAGCAGTTCTTC.